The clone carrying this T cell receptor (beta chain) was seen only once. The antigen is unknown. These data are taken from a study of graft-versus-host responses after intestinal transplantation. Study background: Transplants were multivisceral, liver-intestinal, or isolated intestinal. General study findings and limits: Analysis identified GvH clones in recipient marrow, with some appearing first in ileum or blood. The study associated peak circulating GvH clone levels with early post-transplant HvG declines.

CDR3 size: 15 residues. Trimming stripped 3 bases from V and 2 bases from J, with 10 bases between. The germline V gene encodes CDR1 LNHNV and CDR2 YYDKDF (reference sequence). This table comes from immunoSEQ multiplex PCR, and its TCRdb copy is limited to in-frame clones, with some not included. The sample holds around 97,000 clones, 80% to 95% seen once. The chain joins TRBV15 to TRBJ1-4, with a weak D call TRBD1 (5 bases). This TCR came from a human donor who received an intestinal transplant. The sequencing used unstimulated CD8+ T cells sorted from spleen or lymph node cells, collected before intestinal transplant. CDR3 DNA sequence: TGTGCCACCAGCAGTACCAGGGAGACTAATGAAAAACTGTTTTTT. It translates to CATSSTRETNEKLFF.